This T cell receptor (beta chain) came from a study of T cell changes during pregnancy in multiple sclerosis. The method was immunoSEQ multiplex PCR; TCRdb's version includes in-frame clones alone and lacks a portion of them. The table includes 60,000 to 70,000 clones, 91% detected once. The CDR3 runs 18 residues. Trimming removed 1 base from V and 2 bases from J; junction bases left unmatched: 5. CDR1 and CDR2 from the germline V gene are SGHVS and FQNEAQ. This specimen consisted of peripheral blood, obtained in the second trimester of pregnancy. This receptor was identified in a female donor with multiple sclerosis, enrolled in a pregnancy study. The chain combines TRBV7-8 with TRBJ2-1; TRBD2 matches at 13 bases. The CDR3 here is CASSLVGLAGTTYNEQFF. DNA of the CDR3: TGTGCCAGCAGCTTAGTGGGACTAGCGGGGACAACCTACAATGAGCAGTTCTTC.